These T cell receptor beta chains were read from a single sample in a study of blood T cell repertoires in COVID-19. Here immunoSEQ multiplex PCR was the method, and the copy in TCRdb shows in-frame clones only, minus some. Counted here are some 350,000 clones, nearly 90% occurring once; the ten biggest clones make up roughly 6.8%. Sequences were obtained from peripheral blood. The receptors were sampled from a man younger than 35 with active or convalescent COVID-19. The CDR3 runs from the conserved cysteine through the conserved F or W. The D gene is left open where the match is weak. Clone size appears in some rows only: once, few, many, or a class for an expanded clone.

v_gene: TRBV2; d_gene: TRBD1; abundance: -; j_gene: TRBJ1-5; CDR3nt: TGTGCCAGCAGTCTGGGACAGGGTTCGTTTCAGCCCCAGCATTTT; CDR3aa: CASSLGQGSFQPQHF
v_gene: TRBV7-8; d_gene: -; abundance: -; j_gene: TRBJ2-7; CDR3nt: TGTGCCAGCGAAAATGGGCTAGCACCCTACGAGCAGTACTTC; CDR3aa: CASENGLAPYEQYF
v_gene: TRBV28; d_gene: TRBD1; abundance: -; j_gene: TRBJ1-2; CDR3nt: TGTGCCAGGGAGGGGAGGACAGGGGTTAATTGGGATGGCTACACCTTC; CDR3aa: CAREGRTGVNWDGYTF
v_gene: TRBV6-2/TRBV6-3; d_gene: -; abundance: -; j_gene: TRBJ1-5; CDR3nt: TGTGCCAGCAGCCGCGGGGCAGGGATAGTCTTGCCCCAGCATTTT; CDR3aa: CASSRGAGIVLPQHF
v_gene: TRBV5-5; d_gene: -; abundance: -; j_gene: TRBJ2-7; CDR3nt: TGTGCCAGCAGCAACACCGGGAGCTTCTACGAGCAGTACTTC; CDR3aa: CASSNTGSFYEQYF
v_gene: TRBV9; d_gene: -; abundance: -; j_gene: TRBJ2-7; CDR3nt: TGTGCCAGCAGCGTAGGGTATAGCTCCTACGAGCAGTACTTC; CDR3aa: CASSVGYSSYEQYF
v_gene: TRBV6-4; d_gene: -; abundance: -; j_gene: TRBJ2-1; CDR3nt: TGTGCCAGCAGTGTTGAACTAGGCTCCTACAATGAGCAGTTCTTC; CDR3aa: CASSVELGSYNEQFF
v_gene: TRBV6-2/TRBV6-3; d_gene: TRBD1; abundance: -; j_gene: TRBJ2-3; CDR3nt: TGTGCCACCAGCAGTTATGGAGACAGGGGGACAGATACGCAGTATTTT; CDR3aa: CATSSYGDRGTDTQYF
v_gene: TRBV9; d_gene: -; abundance: -; j_gene: TRBJ2-7; CDR3nt: TGTGCCAGCAGCCCGATGCGGGATCGCTCCTACGAGCAGTACTTC; CDR3aa: CASSPMRDRSYEQYF
v_gene: TRBV9; d_gene: TRBD1; abundance: -; j_gene: TRBJ2-7; CDR3nt: TGTGCCAGCAGCTCGAGACAGGGCCCCACGAGCGAGCAGTACTTC; CDR3aa: CASSSRQGPTSEQYF
v_gene: TRBV6-2/TRBV6-3; d_gene: -; abundance: -; j_gene: TRBJ1-6; CDR3nt: TGTGCCAGCAGCGGAGAGTTACGAACACCCCTCCACTTT; CDR3aa: CASSGELRTPLHF
v_gene: TRBV25-1; d_gene: -; abundance: -; j_gene: TRBJ2-1; CDR3nt: TGTGCCAGCAGTGCGACAGGAGACAATGAGCAGTTCTTC; CDR3aa: CASSATGDNEQFF
v_gene: TRBV9; d_gene: TRBD2; abundance: -; j_gene: TRBJ2-7; CDR3nt: TGTGCCAGCAGCGTAGGGGGTAGCGGGGGTTACGAGCAGTACTTC; CDR3aa: CASSVGGSGGYEQYF
v_gene: TRBV6-2/TRBV6-3; d_gene: -; abundance: -; j_gene: TRBJ2-7; CDR3nt: TGTGCCAGCAGTTACGGAATAACGGGAGCCTACGAGCAGTACTTC; CDR3aa: CASSYGITGAYEQYF
v_gene: TRBV28; d_gene: TRBD2; abundance: -; j_gene: TRBJ2-1; CDR3nt: TGTGCCAGCAGCCCCCCTAGCGGGGGTGGGGGTGAGCAGTTCTTC; CDR3aa: CASSPPSGGGGEQFF
v_gene: TRBV27; d_gene: TRBD1; abundance: -; j_gene: TRBJ1-2; CDR3nt: TGTGCCAGCAGTCCGCTTTATCAGGGGGAGATATTTGGCTACACCTTC; CDR3aa: CASSPLYQGEIFGYTF
v_gene: TRBV5-8; d_gene: TRBD1; abundance: -; j_gene: TRBJ2-3; CDR3nt: TGTGCCAGCAGCCCGGGACAGGGAACCCACCTAATCACAGATACGCAGTATTTT; CDR3aa: CASSPGQGTHLITDTQYF
v_gene: TRBV10-3; d_gene: TRBD1; abundance: -; j_gene: TRBJ1-2; CDR3nt: TGTGCCATCAACAGGGGTTGGTTTCAAGCTAACTATGGCTACACCTTC; CDR3aa: CAINRGWFQANYGYTF
v_gene: TRBV29-1; d_gene: -; abundance: -; j_gene: TRBJ1-4; CDR3nt: TGCAGCGTTCCAGGGGCAGGGGATGAAAAACTGTTTTTT; CDR3aa: CSVPGAGDEKLFF
v_gene: TRBV2; d_gene: TRBD2; abundance: -; j_gene: TRBJ2-7; CDR3nt: TGTGCCAGCAGACTTAATACGGGAGGGGCCTACGAGCAGTACTTC; CDR3aa: CASRLNTGGAYEQYF
v_gene: TRBV7-3; d_gene: TRBD1; abundance: -; j_gene: TRBJ2-7; CDR3nt: TGTGCCAGCAGCTTAAGGGACAGGGGTTACGAGCAGTACTTC; CDR3aa: CASSLRDRGYEQYF
v_gene: TRBV19; d_gene: -; abundance: once; j_gene: TRBJ1-1; CDR3nt: TGTGCCAGTACCCTCTACACTGAAGCTTTCTTT; CDR3aa: CASTLYTEAFF